These T cell receptor beta chains were read from a single sample in a study of OX40 agonist ivuxolimab in advanced cancers. Libraries were prepared by immunoSEQ multiplex PCR; TCRdb keeps only in-frame clonotypes and omits some of them. Seen here are around 67,000 clones, under 90% observed once, and the top ten hold 0.95% to 1.5%. The material sequenced was CD4+ or CD8+ T cells sorted from blood, taken in a trial of the OX40 agonist ivuxolimab. The receptors originated from an adult with an advanced solid tumor such as melanoma, head and neck, liver or kidney cancer. Each CDR3 is given with its conserved first and last residue. Each record gives: D gene, V gene, J gene, clone size, CDR3 protein, CDR3 DNA. A D gene is named only where the DNA matches it firmly. Clone size is not always given. Where it is, it says once, few, many or a class for expanded clones.

TRBD1,TRBV2,TRBJ2-2,NA,CAGQAGELFF,TGTGCCGGACAGGCCGGGGAGCTGTTTTTT
TRBD1,TRBV7-9,TRBJ1-1,NA,CASSFGQEGIEAFF,TGTGCCAGCAGCTTTGGACAGGAAGGAATTGAAGCTTTCTTT
NA,TRBV5-1,TRBJ1-1,NA,CASSLGGSSTNTEAFF,TGCGCCAGCAGCTTGGGAGGCAGCTCTACCAACACTGAAGCTTTCTTT
NA,TRBV30,TRBJ2-7,NA,CAWSKGIEQYF,TGTGCCTGGAGTAAGGGGATCGAGCAGTACTTC
NA,TRBV11-2,TRBJ1-1,NA,CASSLGRGWGNTEAFF,TGTGCCAGCAGCCTCGGCAGGGGCTGGGGGAACACTGAAGCTTTCTTT
NA,TRBV7-2,TRBJ1-2,NA,CASSLGKGRVNYGYTF,TGTGCCAGCAGCTTAGGCAAGGGTAGGGTTAACTATGGCTACACCTTC
TRBD1,TRBV10-3,TRBJ1-3,NA,CAISEPDRAGNTIYF,TGTGCCATCAGTGAGCCCGACAGGGCTGGAAACACCATATATTTT
NA,TRBV30,TRBJ2-2,NA,CAWSLLAGELFF,TGTGCCTGGAGTCTCTTAGCCGGGGAGCTGTTTTTT
TRBD1,TRBV11-2,TRBJ2-7,few,CASSWSGTAGEQYF,TGTGCCAGCAGCTGGTCCGGGACAGCCGGCGAGCAGTACTTC
TRBD2,TRBV5-1,TRBJ2-3,few,CASSLGLAGFTDTQYF,TGCGCCAGCAGCTTGGGACTAGCGGGGTTCACAGATACGCAGTATTTT
NA,TRBV6-6,TRBJ1-4,NA,CASRRAAENEKLFF,TGTGCCAGCAGACGGGCTGCTGAGAATGAAAAACTGTTTTTT
TRBD1,TRBV5-8,TRBJ1-2,NA,CASSLTGTGYGYTF,TGTGCCAGCAGCCTCACCGGGACAGGTTATGGCTACACCTTC
NA,TRBV11-3,TRBJ2-2,once,CASAAPDFGELFF,TGTGCCAGCGCAGCGCCCGATTTCGGGGAGCTGTTTTTT
NA,TRBV5-1,TRBJ2-4,NA,CASSARTGNKNIQYF,TGCGCCAGCAGCGCGCGAACAGGGAACAAAAACATTCAGTACTTC
NA,TRBV5-5,TRBJ2-7,NA,CASSHQTGFSSYEQYF,TGTGCCAGCAGCCATCAAACAGGGTTTAGCTCCTACGAGCAGTACTTC
NA,TRBV5-1,TRBJ2-1,NA,CASRLEDNYNEQFF,TGCGCCAGCCGTTTGGAGGATAACTACAATGAGCAGTTCTTC
NA,TRBV11-2,TRBJ1-1,NA,CASSLQYTGTEAFF,TGTGCCAGCAGCTTACAATACACAGGCACTGAAGCTTTCTTT
NA,TRBV10-2,TRBJ2-2,once,CASRRRGNAGELFF,TGCGCCAGCCGCCGCCGGGGTAATGCCGGGGAGCTGTTTTTT
TRBD1,TRBV5-1,TRBJ1-3,NA,CASSLEPTGSGNTIYF,TGCGCCAGCAGCTTGGAGCCGACAGGGTCCGGAAACACCATATATTTT
NA,TRBV10-3,TRBJ1-1,NA,CAIRGGDGTEAFF,TGTGCCATAAGAGGAGGGGATGGGACTGAAGCTTTCTTT
NA,TRBV2,TRBJ1-1,NA,CASSNPPVDREAFF,TGTGCCAGCAGCAACCCCCCCGTTGATAGGGAAGCTTTCTTT
NA,TRBV18,TRBJ2-3,NA,CASSPLGRSTDTQYF,TGTGCCAGCTCACCATTGGGACGGAGCACAGATACGCAGTATTTT
NA,TRBV27,TRBJ2-2,NA,CASSFEANTGELFF,TGTGCCAGCAGTTTCGAGGCGAACACCGGGGAGCTGTTTTTT
NA,TRBV2,TRBJ1-6,NA,CASSVSPLHF,TGTGCCAGCAGTGTCTCACCCCTCCACTTT
TRBD1,TRBV7-8,TRBJ1-4,once,CASSLNRGTGEKLFF,TGTGCCAGCAGCCTAAACAGGGGAACGGGTGAAAAACTGTTTTTT
NA,TRBV5-1,TRBJ2-2,NA,CASSLGQTWSGELFF,TGCGCCAGCAGCTTGGGACAGACCTGGTCCGGGGAGCTGTTTTTT
TRBD1,TRBV30,TRBJ2-5,NA,CAWSSTGASGETQYF,TGTGCCTGGAGTTCGACAGGGGCCAGCGGCGAGACCCAGTACTTC
NA,TRBV6-5,TRBJ1-2,NA,CASSYDTTNRVNGYTF,TGTGCCAGCAGTTACGACACGACTAACAGGGTGAATGGCTACACCTTC
NA,TRBV7-3,TRBJ1-1,NA,CASSLTVQAEAFF,TGTGCCAGCAGCTTAACTGTCCAGGCTGAAGCTTTCTTT
NA,TRBV5-1,TRBJ1-1,NA,CASSLDTLNTEAFF,TGCGCCAGCAGCCTTGACACCCTGAACACTGAAGCTTTCTTT
NA,TRBV21-1,TRBJ1-2,NA,CASSSTTHWNYGYTF,TGTGCCAGCAGCTCTACAACCCACTGGAACTATGGCTACACCTTC
NA,TRBV2,TRBJ2-1,NA,CASSGPQYEQFF,TGTGCCAGCTCGGGACCACAGTATGAGCAGTTCTTC
NA,TRBV4-3,TRBJ2-3,NA,CASSPSPGDTQYF,TGCGCCAGCAGCCCCTCCCCGGGGGATACGCAGTATTTT
NA,TRBV4-1,TRBJ2-2,once,CASTDVFRRSELFF,TGCGCCAGCACCGATGTATTTCGTCGTTCGGAGCTGTTTTTT
NA,TRBV9,TRBJ2-2,few,CASSADSTGELFF,TGTGCCAGCAGCGCGGACAGCACCGGGGAGCTGTTTTTT
TRBD2,TRBV15,TRBJ2-5,NA,CATSRGGLEKETQYF,TGTGCCACCAGCAGAGGAGGACTAGAAAAAGAGACCCAGTACTTC
NA,TRBV27,TRBJ1-1,NA,CASSLGGQSSPEAFF,TGTGCCAGCAGTTTAGGCGGACAGTCGTCTCCTGAAGCTTTCTTT
TRBD1,TRBV5-1,TRBJ1-2,NA,CASSEGAGYGYTF,TGCGCCAGCAGCGAGGGGGCTGGCTATGGCTACACCTTC
NA,TRBV7-2,TRBJ1-2,NA,CASSQPPNIYGYTF,TGTGCCAGCAGCCAGCCCCCCAATATCTATGGCTACACCTTC
TRBD1,TRBV6-7,TRBJ1-5,NA,CASSPTAGGVYSNQPQHF,TGTGCCAGCAGTCCCACCGCAGGGGGCGTTTATAGCAATCAGCCCCAGCATTTT
NA,TRBV7-7,TRBJ2-1,NA,CASSSTPGRDNEQFF,TGTGCTAGCAGCTCGACACCGGGCCGCGACAATGAGCAGTTCTTC
NA,TRBV5-4,TRBJ1-4,NA,CASSLAGINEKLFF,TGTGCCAGCAGCTTGGCAGGGATTAATGAAAAACTGTTTTTT
NA,TRBV2,TRBJ1-5,NA,CASSGPNNQPQHF,TGTGCCAGCAGCGGACCGAACAATCAGCCCCAGCATTTT
NA,TRBV18,TRBJ2-2,NA,CASSLQGNTGELFF,TGTGCCAGCTCCCTCCAGGGTAACACCGGGGAGCTGTTTTTT
TRBD1,TRBV6-5,TRBJ2-3,NA,CASSSTGGADTQYF,TGTGCCAGCAGTTCGACAGGGGGAGCAGATACGCAGTATTTT
NA,TRBV5-1,TRBJ2-5,few,CASSWGETQYF,TGCGCCAGCAGCTGGGGGGAGACCCAGTACTTC
NA,TRBV4-1,TRBJ1-2,NA,CASSQDPKVWYGYTF,TGCGCCAGCAGCCAAGACCCGAAGGTCTGGTATGGCTACACCTTC
NA,TRBV6-5,TRBJ2-2,NA,CASSRDIPNTGELFF,TGTGCCAGCAGTCGGGACATTCCGAACACCGGGGAGCTGTTTTTT
NA,TRBV7-3,TRBJ2-2,NA,CASSLTISPGELFF,TGTGCCAGCAGCTTAACTATCTCCCCTGGAGAGCTGTTTTTT